The T cell receptor beta chain under discussion was sequenced for a study of Graves' ophthalmopathy and Graves' hyperthyroidism. Study at large: Peripheral blood sampling preceded any treatment and occurred at initial diagnosis. Study-level points and caveats: In predicting ophthalmopathy progression, the model reached around 65% sensitivity and roughly 75% specificity. A classifier, a 13-signature model, separated ophthalmopathy from stable hyperthyroidism with more than 85% sensitivity and approximately 80% specificity.

This clonotype was detected a few times. What it binds is not known. Establishment of the diagnosis relied upon clinical symptoms, serum thyroxine, TRAb, thyroid ultrasound and orbital computed tomography. Trimming removed 7 bases at V and 9 bases at J, with 13 bases between. This CDR3 is built from 12 residues. Germline CDR1 reads MDHEN; CDR2 reads SYDVKM. The TCR beta CDR3 regions underwent amplification from RNA transcripts. The workflow started with a first-round RT-PCR run with HTBI primers and then moved on to a second-round multiplex PCR. One entry per CDR3 protein results from TCRdb running MiXCR on the multiplex PCR reads. This repertoire shows 400,000 to 450,000 distinct CDR3 sequences, more than 20% found once; its top ten account for more than 2.5%.

Material: peripheral blood. The chain carries TRBV28 and TRBJ1-5, with D unclear. The clonotype was recovered from a woman younger than 30 with stable Graves' hyperthyroidism. In DNA, the CDR3 is TGTGCCAGCATTTTTAATGGTTGGCCCCAGCATTTT. Encoded protein: CASIFNGWPQHF.